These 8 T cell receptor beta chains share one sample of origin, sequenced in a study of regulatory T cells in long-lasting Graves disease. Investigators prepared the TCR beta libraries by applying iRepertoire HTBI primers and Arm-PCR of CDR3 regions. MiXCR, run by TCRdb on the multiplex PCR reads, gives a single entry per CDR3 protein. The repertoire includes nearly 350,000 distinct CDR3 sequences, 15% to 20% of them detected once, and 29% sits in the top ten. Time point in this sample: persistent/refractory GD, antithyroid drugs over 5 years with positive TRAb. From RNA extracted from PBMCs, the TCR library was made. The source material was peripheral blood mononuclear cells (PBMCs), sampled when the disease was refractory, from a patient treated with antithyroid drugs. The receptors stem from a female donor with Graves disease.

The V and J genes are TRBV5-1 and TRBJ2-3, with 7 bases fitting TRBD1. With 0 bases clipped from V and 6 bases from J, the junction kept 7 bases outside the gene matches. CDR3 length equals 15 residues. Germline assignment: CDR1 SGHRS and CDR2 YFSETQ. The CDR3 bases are TGCGCCAGCAGCTTGGTAGGCAGGGGGACCGATACGCAGTATTTT. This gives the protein CASSLVGRGTDTQYF.

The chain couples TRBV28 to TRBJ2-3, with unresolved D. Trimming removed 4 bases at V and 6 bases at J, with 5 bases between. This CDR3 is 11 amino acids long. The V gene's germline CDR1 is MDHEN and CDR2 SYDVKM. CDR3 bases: TGTGCCAGCAGTTCCCGGGATACGCAGTATTTT. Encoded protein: CASSSRDTQYF.

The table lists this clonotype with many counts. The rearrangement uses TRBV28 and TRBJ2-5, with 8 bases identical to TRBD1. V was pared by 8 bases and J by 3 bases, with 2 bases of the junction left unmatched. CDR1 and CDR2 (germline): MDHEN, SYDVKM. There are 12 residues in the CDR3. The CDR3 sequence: CASQGAKETQYF. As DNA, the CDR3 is TGTGCCAGCCAGGGGGCAAAAGAGACCCAGTACTTC. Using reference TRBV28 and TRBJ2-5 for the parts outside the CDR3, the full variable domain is DVKVTQSSRYLVKRTGEKVFLECVQDMDHENMFWYRQDPGLGLRLIYFSYDVKMKEKGDIPEGYSVSREKKERFSLILESASTNQTSMYLCASQGAKETQYFGPGTRLLVL.

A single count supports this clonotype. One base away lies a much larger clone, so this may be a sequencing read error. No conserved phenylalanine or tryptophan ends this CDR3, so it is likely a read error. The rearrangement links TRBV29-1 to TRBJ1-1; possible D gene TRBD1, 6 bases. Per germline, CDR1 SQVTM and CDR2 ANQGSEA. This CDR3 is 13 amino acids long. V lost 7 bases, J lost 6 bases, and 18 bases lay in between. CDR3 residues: CSAMPREGAEAFL. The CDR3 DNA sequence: TGCAGCGCGATGCCGAGGGAGGGGGCTGAAGCTTTCCTT.

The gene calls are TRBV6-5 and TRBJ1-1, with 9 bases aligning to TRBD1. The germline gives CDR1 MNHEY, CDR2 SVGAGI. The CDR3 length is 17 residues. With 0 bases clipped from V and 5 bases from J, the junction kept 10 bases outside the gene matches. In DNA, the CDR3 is TGTGCCAGCAGTTACTCTAATCCGGGACAGGGTAGGACTGAAGCTTTCTTT. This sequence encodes CASSYSNPGQGRTEAFF.

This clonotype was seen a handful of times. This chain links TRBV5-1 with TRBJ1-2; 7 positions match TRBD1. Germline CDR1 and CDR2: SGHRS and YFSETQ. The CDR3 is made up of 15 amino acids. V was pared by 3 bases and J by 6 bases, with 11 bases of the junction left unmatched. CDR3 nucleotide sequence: TGCGCCAGCAGCTCTACGACAGGGTTGCCTCATGGCTACACCTTC. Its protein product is CASSSTTGLPHGYTF.

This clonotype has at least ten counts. The DNA of the CDR3 is TGCAGTGCCCCGTCTAGCGGGAGGGCCTTGGACGAGCAGTACTTC. Its translation: CSAPSSGRALDEQYF. The gene calls are TRBV20-1 and TRBJ2-7; 12 bases fit TRBD2. Losses at the gene ends were 6 bases for V and 5 bases for J; bases not matched to a gene: 11. The V gene's germline CDR1 is DFQATT and CDR2 SNEGSKA (reference sequence). CDR3 length: 15 amino acids.

The CDR3 spells CASSETGDNQPQHF. CDR3 sequence (DNA): TGTGCCAGCAGTGAAACAGGGGATAACCAGCCCCAGCATTTT. The chain joins TRBV6-4 to TRBJ1-5; TRBD1 matches at 7 bases. Trimming took 3 bases from V and 7 from J; bases not matched to a gene: 6. This CDR3 is built from 14 residues. Germline CDR1 is MRHNA and CDR2 is SNTAGT.